This paragraph reports one T cell receptor (beta chain). Its specificity is not known. The data derive from a study of blood T cells in healthy people across ages. Alongside a J-beta primer mix, a sample-barcoded 5' primer served in a second PCR lasting about 6 to 12 cycles. Every molecule of cDNA carried a tag from a template-switch adaptor with 12 random nucleotides. One entry per CDR3 protein results from TCRdb running MiXCR on the 5' RACE reads. The data contain roughly 730,000 distinct CDR3 sequences, more than 50% of them seen just once; the ten biggest clones take up roughly 25%. Findings of the study overall: Roughly linearly, TCR beta diversity per million T cells fell as age increased.

There are 14 residues in the CDR3. Germline CDR1 is MNHEY and CDR2 is SMNVEV (reference sequence). Trimming took off 6 bases at V and 8 bases at J, with 16 bases between the two ends. V is TRBV27 and J is TRBJ1-4; D is ambiguous. What was sequenced was blood. This clonotype originated in a man in his forties or fifties in good health. CDR3 sequence: CASSVEQSGEKLFF. As DNA, the CDR3 is TGTGCCAGCAGCGTAGAGCAATCGGGGGAAAAACTGTTTTTT.